Listed below are T cell receptor beta chains from one sample, sequenced in a study of T cell changes during pregnancy in multiple sclerosis. TCRdb keeps only in-frame clones here, not all; method: immunoSEQ multiplex PCR. The data show 55,000 to 70,000 clones, about 93% seen once. The sequencing used peripheral blood, collected in the third trimester of pregnancy. The receptors come from a female donor in good health, enrolled as a control in a pregnancy study. The CDR3 runs from the conserved cysteine through the conserved F or W. Each record gives: J gene, clone size, D gene, V gene, CDR3 DNA, CDR3 protein. The D gene is left open where the match is weak. For some rows the clone size is stated as once, few or many, or as a class when expanded; others skip it.

TRBJ1-2,-,-,TRBV5-1,TGCGCCAGCAGCTTGGTGCAGGGCCACATTTTTAACTATGGCTACACCTTC,CASSLVQGHIFNYGYTF
TRBJ2-1,-,-,TRBV7-9,TGTGCCGGCCGGGTATTCCACAATGAGCAGTTCTTC,CAGRVFHNEQFF
TRBJ2-5,once,-,TRBV11-3,TGTGCCAGCAGCAGGGGAATGGAAGAGACCCAGTACTTC,CASSRGMEETQYF
TRBJ1-2,-,TRBD1,TRBV10-3,TGTGCCATCAGTGAGTCGACAGGGTGGTATGGCTACACCTTC,CAISESTGWYGYTF
TRBJ2-7,once,-,TRBV20-1,TGCAGTGCTGCGGGACAGTACGAGCAGTACTTC,CSAAGQYEQYF
TRBJ1-1,-,-,TRBV18,TGTGCCAGCTCACCACGGAGAGATGAAGCTTTCTTT,CASSPRRDEAFF
TRBJ1-5,-,-,TRBV30,TGTGCCTGGAGTGTTCGCCCCGGTCAGCCCCAGCATTTT,CAWSVRPGQPQHF
TRBJ2-6,once,TRBD1,TRBV19,TGTGCCAGTAGTATTGTGACAGGGAGCCCTGGGGCCAACGTCCTGACTTTC,CASSIVTGSPGANVLTF
TRBJ1-2,-,TRBD1,TRBV30,TGTGCCTGGAGTGGCATAACAGGGGGTGGAGGCTACACCTTC,CAWSGITGGGGYTF
TRBJ1-1,-,TRBD1,TRBV4-1,TGCGCCAGCAGCCAAGCCGGGACAGGGGCCTTGAACACTGAAGCTTTCTTT,CASSQAGTGALNTEAFF
TRBJ1-2,-,TRBD1,TRBV30,TGTGCCTCGGACAGGGATGGAACGGGTCGTGGCTACACCTTC,CASDRDGTGRGYTF
TRBJ2-7,-,-,TRBV6-6,TGTGCCAGCACCCCCCGGGGTGACTACGAGCAGTACTTC,CASTPRGDYEQYF
TRBJ2-3,-,-,TRBV6-5,TGTGCCAGCAGTTACTCGCCTGGGCGAGATACGCAGTATTTT,CASSYSPGRDTQYF
TRBJ2-2,-,TRBD1,TRBV15,TGTGCCACCAGAACTCCGGGACAGGGGTCCGGGGAGCTGTTTTTT,CATRTPGQGSGELFF
TRBJ2-2,-,TRBD1,TRBV10-3,TGTGCCATCAGTGAGTCGTTGGACAGGGCGGATACCGGGGAGCTGTTTTTT,CAISESLDRADTGELFF
TRBJ2-3,once,-,TRBV11-3,TGTGCCAGCAGCTCGCATGCGGGGGCCACAGATACGCAGTATTTT,CASSSHAGATDTQYF
TRBJ2-7,-,TRBD1,TRBV6-1,TGTGCCAGCAGTGTAGACAGGGCTCCCTACGAGCAGTACTTC,CASSVDRAPYEQYF
TRBJ2-5,once,TRBD1,TRBV23-1,TGCGCCAGCACCCCTCGGACAGGGGAAGAGACCCAGTACTTC,CASTPRTGEETQYF
TRBJ2-2,-,TRBD1,TRBV2,TGTGCCAGCAGTACCCAGGGGGCGAACACCGGGGAGCTGTTTTTT,CASSTQGANTGELFF
TRBJ1-2,-,-,TRBV6-5,TGTGCCAGCAGTGACACAGGGCTGAGTGGCTACACCTTC,CASSDTGLSGYTF
TRBJ2-1,-,TRBD1,TRBV5-6,TGTGCCAGCAGCTTGGTAATATCGGACAGGGGTTACAATGAGCAGTTCTTC,CASSLVISDRGYNEQFF
TRBJ1-2,-,TRBD1,TRBV15,TGTGCCACCAGCAGAGGGGGACAGGGTCTAGGTGGCTACACCTTC,CATSRGGQGLGGYTF
TRBJ2-7,-,-,TRBV19,TGTGCCAGTAGTATTTTGGGGCAGCTCCTCGACCGCGGCTCCTACGAGCAGTACTTC,CASSILGQLLDRGSYEQYF
TRBJ2-7,-,-,TRBV30,TGTGCCTGGAGACCCGGAGGCTATGAGCAGTACTTC,CAWRPGGYEQYF
TRBJ1-5,-,TRBD1,TRBV6-5,TGTGCCAGTTCTAGGACAGGTCCATATCAGCCCCAGCATTTT,CASSRTGPYQPQHF